The clone carrying this T cell receptor (beta chain) was recorded many times. Its antigen is not identified. TCRdb ran MiXCR on the PCR reads and lists one entry per CDR3 protein. The table lists around 320,000 distinct CDR3 sequences, roughly 23% of them singletons, with around 0.7% in the top ten. This sample stems from a study of molecular identifiers for immune sequencing clone quantification. Findings and caveats of the study: Among about 1 million naive cells, as was reported, spiked Jurkat TCR RNA from one cell was detectable.

The germline V and J ends were trimmed by 2 bases and 5 bases, with 9 bases remaining between them. Germline-derived CDR1 and CDR2 are MNHNS and SASEGT. The CDR3 runs to 14 residues. Preparation of naive CD8 libraries involved 20,000 to 1,000,000 sorted cells and 10%, 30% or 50% RNA. This TCR derives from a human donor in good health. Some libraries in this study had Jurkat cell RNA spiked in. Sequences were obtained from naive CD8+ T cells from blood, with Jurkat cell RNA spiked in. The subset: FACS-sorted CD8+CD4-CCR7+CD45RA+ naive T cells. The V and J genes are TRBV6-1 and TRBJ2-2, with D possibly TRBD2 on 5 matching bases. The chain's CDR3 is CASSESKRTGELFF. CDR3 nucleotides: TGTGCCAGCAGTGAAAGCAAGCGGACCGGGGAGCTGTTTTTT.